Below are 16 T cell receptor beta chains sequenced from a single sample in a study of T cell changes during pregnancy in multiple sclerosis. Measured with immunoSEQ multiplex PCR; TCRdb has only the in-frame clones, and not every one. The data show approximately 90,000 clones, with 80% to 95% seen just once and more than 2% held by the top ten. The source was peripheral blood, collected after pregnancy. The receptors here all came from a female donor with multiple sclerosis, enrolled in a pregnancy study.

CDR3 DNA sequence: TGCGCCAGCAGCAGGACCGGGACTAGCGGATCCTACGAGCAGTACTTC. Protein: CASSRTGTSGSYEQYF. The chain has TRBV5-1 and TRBJ2-7; 11 nucleotides align to TRBD2. Germline CDR1 reads SGHRS; CDR2 reads YFSETQ. The CDR3 spans 16 residues. Unmatched junction bases numbered 7, after V lost 4 bases and J lost 1 base.

V is TRBV27 and J is TRBJ1-1; the match to TRBD1 covers 8 bases. With 7 bases clipped from V and 1 base from J, the junction kept 23 bases outside the gene matches. CDR3 length equals 20 residues. Germline CDR1 and CDR2: MNHEY and SMNVEV (reference sequence). CDR3 in amino acids: CASTAQQGARWVPKNTEAFF. CDR3 nucleotides: TGTGCCAGCACTGCCCAGCAGGGGGCTAGGTGGGTGCCGAAGAACACTGAAGCTTTCTTT.

The rearrangement uses TRBV6-5 and TRBJ2-1; 7 nucleotides agree with TRBD2. Germline loops: CDR1 MNHEY, CDR2 SVGAGI. The J segment lost 0 bases and the V segment lost 10 bases, leaving 3 bases of the junction unmatched. This CDR3 contains 13 residues. Here the CDR3 DNA reads TGTGCCACTCAGCGGGACTCCTACAATGAGCAGTTCTTC. Amino acid sequence: CATQRDSYNEQFF.

This sequence joins TRBV5-1 and TRBJ1-1, with TRBD1 matching over 7 bases. Germline loops: CDR1 SGHRS, CDR2 YFSETQ. There are 13 residues in the CDR3. V shed 2 bases, J shed 6 bases, and the junction held 4 bases outside the gene matches. CDR3 DNA sequence: TGCGCCAGCAGCTTTGACAGGGACGCTGAAGCTTTCTTT. Residues: CASSFDRDAEAFF.

The genes are TRBV4-1 and TRBJ1-3, with D perhaps TRBD1 (6 bases). With 1 base removed from V and 1 base from J, the gap between germline ends came to 11 bases. The CDR3 is 16 residues long. Germline-derived CDR1 and CDR2 are MGHRA and YSYEKL. CDR3: CASSQGSRGSGNTIYF. In DNA form, the CDR3 reads TGCGCCAGCAGCCAAGGGAGCAGGGGTTCTGGAAACACCATATATTTT.

CDR3 nucleotides: TGTGCCAGCAGCCCTCTCCCCGACACGGGGGAAAAACTGTTTTTT. It yields the protein CASSPLPDTGEKLFF. This sequence joins TRBV5-8 and TRBJ1-4; no definite D call. V gave up 4 bases and J gave up 8 bases, with 18 bases separating them. CDR1 is SGHTS and CDR2 is YDEGEE in the germline V gene. This CDR3 has 15 residues.

The chain is built from TRBV27 and TRBJ1-4, with 8 bases aligning to TRBD1. The CDR3 is 16 residues long. Germline CDR1 is MNHEY and CDR2 is SMNVEV (reference sequence). Germline trimming cut 0 bases from V and 8 bases from J; bases unmatched to any gene: 8. CDR3 bases: TGTGCCAGCAGTTTATCGGGATATGGGACAGGAGAAAAACTGTTTTTT. Encoded protein: CASSLSGYGTGEKLFF. The full variable domain, completed using reference TRBV27 and TRBJ1-4, is EAQVTQNPRYLITVTGKKLTVTCSQNMNHEYMSWYRQDPGLGLRQIYYSMNVEVTDKGDVPEGYKVSRKEKRNFPLILESPSPNQTSLYFCASSLSGYGTGEKLFFGSGTQLSVL.

The chain uses TRBV30 and TRBJ2-1; D may be TRBD1 (5 bases). Germline V gene data show CDR1 as GTSNPN and CDR2 as SVGIG (reference sequence). The CDR3 loop spans 14 amino acids. V was pared by 2 bases and J by 5 bases, with 13 bases between. Here the CDR3 DNA reads TGTGCCTGGAGTAATGGTCTGACAGACAATGAGCAGTTCTTC. It specifies CAWSNGLTDNEQFF.

The chain joins TRBV6-1 to TRBJ2-5; 13 nucleotides align to TRBD2. Germline V gene lookup returns CDR1 MNHNS and CDR2 SASEGT. The ends lost 1 base at V and 8 bases at J; junction bases unmatched: 10. This CDR3 comprises 17 residues. The CDR3 nucleotides are TGTGCCAGCAGTGAAGTTTTAGGGACTAGCGGGGCGGAAACCCAGTACTTC. Residues: CASSEVLGTSGAETQYF.

The V and J genes are TRBV7-2 and TRBJ2-7, with D maybe TRBD2 (6 bases). Per the germline V gene, CDR1 is SGHTA and CDR2 is FQGNSA. V gave up 5 bases and J gave up 7 bases, with 24 bases separating them. There are 16 residues in the CDR3. CDR3 in DNA: TGTGCCAGCAGCCTCCACCCGGGAGCGGCACTAATGGAGCAGTACTTC. Amino acids: CASSLHPGAALMEQYF.

This clone has just one count. The V gene is TRBV13, the J gene TRBJ2-2; 8 bases are shared with TRBD1. The CDR3 is 17 amino acids. Per germline, CDR1 PRHDT and CDR2 FYEKMQ (reference sequence). After removal of 5 bases from V and 0 bases from J, the junction contained 8 bases not matched to a gene. CDR3 residues: CASSEWTGSANTGELFF. As DNA, the CDR3 is TGTGCCAGCAGCGAATGGACAGGGTCGGCGAACACCGGGGAGCTGTTTTTT. Complete variable domain (other parts from reference TRBV13 and TRBJ2-2): AAGVIQSPRHLIKEKRETATLKCYPIPRHDTVYWYQQGPGQDPQFLISFYEKMQSDKGSIPDRFSAQQFSDYHSELNMSSLELGDSALYFCASSEWTGSANTGELFFGEGSRLTVL.

The chain is built from TRBV5-8 and TRBJ2-1; 7 nucleotides line up with TRBD1. Losses at the gene ends were 6 bases for V and 9 bases for J; bases not matched to a gene: 9. CDR3 size: 13 residues. Germline assignment: CDR1 SGHTS and CDR2 YDEGEE. The CDR3 coding sequence is TGTGCCAGCACCTCAGGGGGTAACGGTGAGCAGTTCTTC. Translating it yields CASTSGGNGEQFF.

The rearrangement joins TRBV11-2 to TRBJ2-7; 10 bases are shared with TRBD1. Germline-derived CDR1 and CDR2 are SGHAT and FQNNGV. Trimming at V came to 3 bases and at J to 6 bases, leaving 5 bases not matched to a gene. The CDR3 contains 14 residues. Written as DNA, the CDR3 is TGTGCCAGCAGCTTGGAGGACAGGGGGAGCGAGCAGTACTTC. It is translated as CASSLEDRGSEQYF.

The chain couples TRBV30 to TRBJ2-4, with D possibly being TRBD2 (6 bases). The CDR3 runs to 15 residues. The V gene's germline CDR1 is GTSNPN and CDR2 SVGIG (reference sequence). The ends were cut back, 5 bases at V and 0 bases at J, with 14 bases in the middle. Here the CDR3 reads CAWGGMALAKNIQYF. CDR3 DNA sequence: TGTGCCTGGGGGGGGATGGCCCTAGCCAAAAACATTCAGTACTTC.

V is TRBV18 and J is TRBJ2-2; D perhaps matches TRBD2 (6 bases). CDR3 length equals 15 residues. Germline CDR1 and CDR2: KGHSH and LQKENI. Trimming shortened V by 6 bases and J by 3 bases, and 14 bases separated the two germline ends. The CDR3 protein is CASSPVGLHTGELFF. CDR3 nucleotide sequence: TGTGCCAGCTCGCCCGTGGGACTCCACACCGGGGAGCTGTTTTTT.

This clone was observed a handful of times. The chain employs TRBV20-1 and TRBJ1-2; 7 nucleotides agree with TRBD1. The CDR3 contains 10 residues. CDR1 is DFQATT and CDR2 is SNEGSKA in the germline V gene (reference sequence). For the CDR3, the DNA is TGCAGCTGGTTATACAGGGGATCGACCTTC. Its translation: CSWLYRGSTF.